Presented here are 9 T cell receptor beta chains from one specimen sequenced in a study of metastatic and nonmetastatic thyroid tumors. TCRdb reprocessed the PCR reads using MiXCR. The table shows over 30,000 clones, with 33% occurring only once. Patients underwent thyroid surgery, and none had received any treatment before it. Sequenced input: tumor tissue. The receptor set was obtained from a female donor with papillary thyroid cancer or a benign thyroid nodule (not recorded which). Some clones in this sample may be carry-over from other donors' samples.

Ten or more counts support this clone. The J gene is TRBJ2-6, the V gene TRBV6-5; 10 bases match TRBD1. V lost 7 bases and J lost 2; bases outside the gene matches: 5. Per the germline V gene, CDR1 is MNHEY and CDR2 is SVGAGI. CDR3 length: 16 residues. CDR3 in amino acids: CASKKTGGTGANVLTF. Written as DNA, the CDR3 is TGTGCCAGCAAAAAGACAGGGGGCACTGGGGCCAACGTCCTGACTTTC.

The V and J genes are TRBV20-1 and TRBJ1-1; D is undetermined. The CDR3 is 13 residues long. Germline CDR1 reads DFQATT; CDR2 reads SNEGSKA (reference sequence). Trimming stripped 8 bases from V and 0 bases from J, with 13 bases between. This chain's CDR3 is CSIVLALNTEAFF. In nucleotides, the CDR3 is TGCAGTATAGTCCTCGCCCTGAACACTGAAGCTTTCTTT.

In its sample, this clone is large. V usage is TRBV10-1 and J usage is TRBJ1-2; D perhaps matches TRBD1 (5 bases). CDR1 WNHNN and CDR2 SYGVQD come from the germline V gene (reference sequence). This CDR3 is 13 amino acids long. The V and J ends lost 0 bases and 5 bases respectively, with 7 bases between them. The CDR3 DNA is TGCGCCAGCAGTGAGTCGGCAGGGTATGGCTACACCTTC. This codes for CASSESAGYGYTF.

The rearrangement uses TRBV5-1 and TRBJ2-1; 10 bases agree with TRBD2. CDR1 and CDR2 from the germline V gene are SGHRS and YFSETQ. The CDR3 spans 15 residues. The V and J ends lost 3 bases and 6 bases, in that order; junction bases with no gene match: 6. Here the CDR3 reads CASSSTSGVTNEQFF. The CDR3 nucleotides are TGCGCCAGCAGCTCCACTAGCGGGGTCACCAATGAGCAGTTCTTC.

The gene calls are TRBV6-1 and TRBJ1-2; no reliable D call. The V end was cut by 2 bases, the J end by 4 bases, with 14 bases between. The CDR3 extends over 15 amino acids. CDR1 is MNHNS, CDR2 SASEGT, per germline. In nucleotides, the CDR3 is TGTGCCAGCAGTGAATCGGCTCGGCAGTTCTATGGCTACACCTTC. Amino acid sequence: CASSESARQFYGYTF.

This clone was counted only a few times. V gene TRBV7-6 combines with J gene TRBJ2-3; 11 bases map to TRBD2. Per the germline V gene, CDR1 is SGHVS and CDR2 is FNYEAQ. Losses at the gene ends were 5 bases for V and 0 bases for J; bases not matched to a gene: 13. The CDR3 is 19 amino acids. The CDR3 protein is CASSPQVALAGASTDTQYF. The CDR3 DNA follows: TGTGCCAGCAGCCCCCAAGTTGCACTAGCGGGGGCTAGCACAGATACGCAGTATTTT. Together with reference TRBV7-6 and TRBJ2-3, the CDR3 gives the full variable domain: GAGVSQSPRYKVTKRGQDVALRCDPISGHVSLYWYRQALGQGPEFLTYFNYEAQQDKSGLPNDRFSAERPEGSISTLTIQRTEQRDSAMYRCASSPQVALAGASTDTQYFGPGTRLTVL.

V is TRBV6-1 and J is TRBJ1-2, with D possibly being TRBD1 (5 bases). The V end was cut by 3 bases, the J end by 8 bases, with 10 bases between. Germline V lookup: CDR1 MNHNS, CDR2 SASEGT. The CDR3 is made up of 12 amino acids. This CDR3 is CASSEGGWGYTF. In nucleotides, the CDR3 is TGTGCCAGCAGTGAGGGGGGTTGGGGCTACACCTTC.

The chain links TRBV6-1 to TRBJ1-1; D not certain. The V end lost 3 bases, the J end lost 8 bases, and 7 bases lay between the germline ends. The V gene's germline CDR1 is MNHNS and CDR2 SASEGT. The CDR3 runs 11 residues. CDR3 protein: CASSDLREAFF. DNA for the CDR3: TGTGCCAGCAGTGACCTGAGAGAAGCTTTCTTT.

By proportion, this clone is medium-sized. J is TRBJ1-4 and V is TRBV7-9; no definite D call. Trimming took 1 base from V and 8 from J, leaving 11 bases between them. The CDR3 length is 14 residues. Germline V gene sequence: CDR1 SEHNR, CDR2 FQNEAQ (reference sequence). CDR3 in DNA: TGTGCCAGCAGCTTAGGGGCCGTTGGGGAAAAACTGTTTTTT. This codes for CASSLGAVGEKLFF.